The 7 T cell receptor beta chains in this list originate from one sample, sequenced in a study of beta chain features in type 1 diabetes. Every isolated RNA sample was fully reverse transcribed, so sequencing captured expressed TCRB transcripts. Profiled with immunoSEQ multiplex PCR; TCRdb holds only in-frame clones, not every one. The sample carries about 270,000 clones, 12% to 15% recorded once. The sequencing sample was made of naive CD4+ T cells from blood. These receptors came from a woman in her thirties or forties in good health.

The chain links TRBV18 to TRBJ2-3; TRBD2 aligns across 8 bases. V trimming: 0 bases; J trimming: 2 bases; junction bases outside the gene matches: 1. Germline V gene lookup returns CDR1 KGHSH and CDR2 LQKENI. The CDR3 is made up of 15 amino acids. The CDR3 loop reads CASSPPSGDTDTQYF. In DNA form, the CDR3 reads TGTGCCAGCTCACCACCTAGCGGGGACACAGATACGCAGTATTTT.

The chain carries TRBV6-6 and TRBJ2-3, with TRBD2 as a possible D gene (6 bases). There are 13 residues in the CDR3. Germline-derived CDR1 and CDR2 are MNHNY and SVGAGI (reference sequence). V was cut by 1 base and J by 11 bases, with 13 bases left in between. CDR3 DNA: TGTGCCAGCAGTTACTGGGGGGATTCTGAGCAGTATTTT. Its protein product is CASSYWGDSEQYF.

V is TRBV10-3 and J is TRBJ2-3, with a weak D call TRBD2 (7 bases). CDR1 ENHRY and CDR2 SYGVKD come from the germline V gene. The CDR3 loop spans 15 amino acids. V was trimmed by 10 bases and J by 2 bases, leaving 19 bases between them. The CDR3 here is CATVSLGGHTDTQYF. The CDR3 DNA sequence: TGTGCCACCGTCTCGCTCGGGGGGCACACAGATACGCAGTATTTT.

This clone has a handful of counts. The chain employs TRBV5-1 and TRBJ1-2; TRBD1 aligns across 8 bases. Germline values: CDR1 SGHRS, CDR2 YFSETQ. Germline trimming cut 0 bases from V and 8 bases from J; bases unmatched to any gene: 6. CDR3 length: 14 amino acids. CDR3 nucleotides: TGCGCCAGCAGCTTGGGCCTACAGGGGGTCGGCTACACCTTC. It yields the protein CASSLGLQGVGYTF. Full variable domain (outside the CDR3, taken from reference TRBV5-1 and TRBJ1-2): KAGVTQTPRYLIKTRGQQVTLSCSPISGHRSVSWYQQTPGQGLQFLFEYFSETQRNKGNFPGRFSGRQFSNSRSEMNVSTLELGDSALYLCASSLGLQGVGYTFGSGTRLTVV.

CDR3 sequence: CASRPERSGANVLTF. In DNA, the CDR3 is TGTGCCAGCAGACCAGAGCGTTCCGGGGCCAACGTCCTGACTTTC. This chain links TRBV7-9 with TRBJ2-6, with D unresolved. The germline V and J ends were trimmed by 6 bases and 4 bases, with 13 bases remaining between them. The CDR3 totals 15 residues. CDR1 is SEHNR and CDR2 is FQNEAQ in the germline V gene (reference sequence).

The CDR3 here is CATSSRQGGGHTIYF. The CDR3 DNA reads as TGTGCCACCTCATCCCGACAGGGCGGTGGTCACACCATATATTTT. V gene TRBV19 combines with J gene TRBJ1-3; 7 bases agree with TRBD1. CDR3 length equals 15 residues. CDR1 LNHDA and CDR2 SQIVND come from the germline V gene (reference sequence). The ends lost 10 bases at V and 8 bases at J; junction bases unmatched: 17.

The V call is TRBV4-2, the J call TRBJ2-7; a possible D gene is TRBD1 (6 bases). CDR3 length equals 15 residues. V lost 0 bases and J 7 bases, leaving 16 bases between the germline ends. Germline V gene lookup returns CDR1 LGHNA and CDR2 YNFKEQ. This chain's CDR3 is CASSQEKGDEREQYF. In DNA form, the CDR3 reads TGTGCCAGCAGCCAAGAGAAGGGGGATGAAAGGGAGCAGTACTTC.